This record covers a single TCR beta chain. Its target is unknown. This CDR3 fails to terminate in the conserved phenylalanine or tryptophan, so it likely reflects a read error. The CDR3 extends over 14 amino acids. The V gene's germline CDR1 is DFQATT and CDR2 SNEGSKA (reference sequence). The J segment lost 6 bases and the V segment lost 3 bases, leaving 9 bases of the junction unmatched. Together with a sample-barcoded 5' primer, a J-beta primer mix was included in a second PCR lasting about 6 to 11 cycles. MiXCR, applied by TCRdb to the 5' RACE reads, yields one record per CDR3 protein. The sample records about 1.6 million distinct CDR3 sequences, roughly 32% being singletons. The data derive from a study of blood T cells in healthy people across ages. General study findings and limits: The study regarded diversity estimates from one million T cells as underestimates. Any changes in expanded clonotypes were possibly confounded, as donor CMV status remained unknown.

Each donor gave about 9.3 milliliters of peripheral blood. There were at least 5.5 micrograms of total RNA extracted from every sample. This TCR came from a woman aged 30 to 39 in good health. The chain is built from TRBV20-1 and TRBJ2-7, with 9 bases aligning to TRBD1. Sample: blood. The chain's CDR3 is CSASGDRDVSEQYL. CDR3 coding DNA: TGCAGTGCTAGTGGGGACAGGGATGTTAGCGAGCAGTACCTC.